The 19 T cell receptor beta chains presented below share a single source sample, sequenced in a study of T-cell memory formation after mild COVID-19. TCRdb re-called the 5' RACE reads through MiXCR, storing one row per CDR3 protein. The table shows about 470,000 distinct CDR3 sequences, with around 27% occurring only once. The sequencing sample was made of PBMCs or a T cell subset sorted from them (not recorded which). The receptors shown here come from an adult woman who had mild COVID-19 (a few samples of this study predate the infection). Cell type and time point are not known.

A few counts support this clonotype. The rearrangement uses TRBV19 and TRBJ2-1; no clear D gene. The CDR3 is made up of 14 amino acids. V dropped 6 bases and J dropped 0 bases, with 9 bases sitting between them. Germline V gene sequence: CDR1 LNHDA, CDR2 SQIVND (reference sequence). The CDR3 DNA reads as TGTGCCAGTAGGTCTCACAGCTCCTACAATGAGCAGTTCTTC. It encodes CASRSHSSYNEQFF. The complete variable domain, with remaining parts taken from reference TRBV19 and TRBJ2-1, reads DGGITQSPKYLFRKEGQNVTLSCEQNLNHDAMYWYRQDPGQGLRLIYYSQIVNDFQKGDIAEGYSVSREKKESFPLTVTSAQKNPTAFYLCASRSHSSYNEQFFGPGTRLTVL.

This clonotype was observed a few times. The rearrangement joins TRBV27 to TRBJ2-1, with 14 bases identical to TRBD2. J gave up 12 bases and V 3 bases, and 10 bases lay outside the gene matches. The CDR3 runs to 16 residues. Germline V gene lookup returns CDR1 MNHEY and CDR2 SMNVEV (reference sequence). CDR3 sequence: CASSFLGLAGVGGQFF. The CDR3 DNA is TGTGCCAGCAGTTTTCTGGGACTAGCGGGAGTCGGGGGGCAGTTCTTC.

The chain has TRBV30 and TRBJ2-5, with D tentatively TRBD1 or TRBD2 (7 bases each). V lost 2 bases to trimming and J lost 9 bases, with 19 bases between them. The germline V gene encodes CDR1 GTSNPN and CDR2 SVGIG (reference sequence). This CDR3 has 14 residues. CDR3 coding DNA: TGTGCCTGGAGTCCCCCCCTGACAGGGAGGGCCCAGTACTTC. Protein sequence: CAWSPPLTGRAQYF.

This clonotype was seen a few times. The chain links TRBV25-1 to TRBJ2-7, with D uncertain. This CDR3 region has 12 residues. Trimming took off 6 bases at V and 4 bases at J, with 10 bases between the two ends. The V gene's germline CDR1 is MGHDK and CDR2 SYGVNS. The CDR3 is CASSVGWYEQYF. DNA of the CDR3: TGTGCCAGCAGCGTAGGTTGGTACGAGCAGTACTTC.

CDR3 sequence (DNA): TGTGCCAGCAGAAGGGACACCAACTATGGCTACACCTTC. This gives the protein CASRRDTNYGYTF. The J gene is TRBJ1-2, the V gene TRBV5-6; D is perhaps TRBD1 (6 bases). There are 13 residues in the CDR3. Germline V CDR1 and CDR2: SGHDT, YYEEEE. Trimming removed 5 bases at V and 2 bases at J, with 10 bases between.

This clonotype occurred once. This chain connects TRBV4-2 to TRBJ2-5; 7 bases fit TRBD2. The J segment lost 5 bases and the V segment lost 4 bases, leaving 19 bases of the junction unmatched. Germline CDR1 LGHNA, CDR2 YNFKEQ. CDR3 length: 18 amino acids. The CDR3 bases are TGTGCCAGCAGCCTAACGGGGGGTAGCGGACCTTCTCGGGAGACCCAGTACTTC. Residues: CASSLTGGSGPSRETQYF.

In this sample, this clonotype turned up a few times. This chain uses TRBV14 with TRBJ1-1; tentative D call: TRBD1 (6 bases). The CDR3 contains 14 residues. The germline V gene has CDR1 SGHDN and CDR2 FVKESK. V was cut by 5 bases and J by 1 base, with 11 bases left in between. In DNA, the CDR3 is TGTGCCAGCAGCGACCAGACAGGGAACACTGAAGCTTTCTTT. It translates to CASSDQTGNTEAFF. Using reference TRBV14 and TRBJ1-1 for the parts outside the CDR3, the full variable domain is EAGVTQFPSHSVIEKGQTVTLRCDPISGHDNLYWYRRVMGKEIKFLLHFVKESKQDESGMPNNRFLAERTGGTYSTLKVQPAELEDSGVYFCASSDQTGNTEAFFGQGTRLTVV.

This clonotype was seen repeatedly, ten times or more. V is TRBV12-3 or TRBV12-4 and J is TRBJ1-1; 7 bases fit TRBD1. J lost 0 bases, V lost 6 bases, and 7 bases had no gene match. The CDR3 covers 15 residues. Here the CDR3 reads CASRPGQNLNTEAFF. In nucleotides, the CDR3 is TGTGCCAGCAGACCGGGACAGAACCTGAACACTGAAGCTTTCTTT.

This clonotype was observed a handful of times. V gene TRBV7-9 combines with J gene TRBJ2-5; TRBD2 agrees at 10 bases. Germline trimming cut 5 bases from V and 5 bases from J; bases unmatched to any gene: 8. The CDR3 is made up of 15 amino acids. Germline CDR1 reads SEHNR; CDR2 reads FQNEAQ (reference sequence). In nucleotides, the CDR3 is TGTGCCAGCAGCCCCAGGAGCGGGGGGGTCGAGACCCAGTACTTC. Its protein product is CASSPRSGGVETQYF.

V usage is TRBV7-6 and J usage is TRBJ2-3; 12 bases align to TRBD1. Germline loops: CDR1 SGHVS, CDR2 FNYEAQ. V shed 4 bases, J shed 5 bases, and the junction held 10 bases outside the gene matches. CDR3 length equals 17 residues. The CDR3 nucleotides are TGTGCCAGCAGCTCTCAACTGCGGGACAGGGGGCAAGATACGCAGTATTTT. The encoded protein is CASSSQLRDRGQDTQYF. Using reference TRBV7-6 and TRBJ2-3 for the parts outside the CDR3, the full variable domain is GAGVSQSPRYKVTKRGQDVALRCDPISGHVSLYWYRQALGQGPEFLTYFNYEAQQDKSGLPNDRFSAERPEGSISTLTIQRTEQRDSAMYRCASSSQLRDRGQDTQYFGPGTRLTVL.

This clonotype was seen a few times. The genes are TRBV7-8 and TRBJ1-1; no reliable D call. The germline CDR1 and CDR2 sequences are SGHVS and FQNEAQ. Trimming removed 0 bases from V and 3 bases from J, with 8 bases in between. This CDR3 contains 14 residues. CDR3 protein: CASSLAREDTEAFF. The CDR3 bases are TGTGCCAGCAGCTTAGCGAGAGAAGACACTGAAGCTTTCTTT.

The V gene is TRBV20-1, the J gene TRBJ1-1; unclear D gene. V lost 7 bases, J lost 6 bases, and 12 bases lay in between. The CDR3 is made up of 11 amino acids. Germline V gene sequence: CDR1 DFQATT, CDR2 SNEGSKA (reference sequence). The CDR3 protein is CSGVPLSEAFF. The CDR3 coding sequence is TGCAGTGGAGTCCCGTTGTCTGAAGCTTTCTTT.

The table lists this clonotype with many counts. The CDR3 bases are TGCAGTGCTAGAGTAGATCGACAGGCAACATCTGGGGCCAACGTCCTGACTTTC. Translating gives CSARVDRQATSGANVLTF. This rearrangement joins TRBV20-1 to TRBJ2-6; D might be TRBD1 (6 bases). Germline lookup yields CDR1 DFQATT and CDR2 SNEGSKA (reference sequence). This CDR3 spans 18 amino acids. Trimming shortened V by 1 base and J by 1 base, and 17 bases separated the two germline ends.

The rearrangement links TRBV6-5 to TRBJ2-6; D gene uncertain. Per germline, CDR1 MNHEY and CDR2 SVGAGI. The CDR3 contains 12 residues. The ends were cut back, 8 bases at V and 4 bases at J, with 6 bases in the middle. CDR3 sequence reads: CASGAGANVLTF. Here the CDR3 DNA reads TGTGCCAGCGGCGCGGGGGCCAACGTCCTGACTTTC.

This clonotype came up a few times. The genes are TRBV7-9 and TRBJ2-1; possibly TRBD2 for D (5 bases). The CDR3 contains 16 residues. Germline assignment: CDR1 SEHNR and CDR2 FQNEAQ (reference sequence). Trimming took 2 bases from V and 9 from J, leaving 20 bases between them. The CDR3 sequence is CASSLKDPDLATEQFF. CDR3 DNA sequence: TGTGCCAGCAGCTTAAAGGACCCCGACTTAGCGACTGAGCAGTTCTTC.

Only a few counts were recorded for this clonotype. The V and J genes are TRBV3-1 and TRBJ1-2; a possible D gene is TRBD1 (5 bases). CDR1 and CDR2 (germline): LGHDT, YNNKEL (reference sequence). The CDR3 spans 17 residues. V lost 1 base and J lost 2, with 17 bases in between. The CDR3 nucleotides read TGTGCCAGCAGCCAAGTTCCGACGGGGGTAAGGAACTATGGCTACACCTTC. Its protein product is CASSQVPTGVRNYGYTF.

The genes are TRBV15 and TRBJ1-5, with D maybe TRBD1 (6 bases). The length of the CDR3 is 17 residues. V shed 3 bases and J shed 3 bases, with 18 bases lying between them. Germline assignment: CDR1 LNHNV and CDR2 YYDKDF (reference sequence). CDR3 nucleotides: TGTGCCACCAGCAGTTCCGTCAGGGGCCCTTACAATCAGCCCCAGCATTTT. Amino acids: CATSSSVRGPYNQPQHF.

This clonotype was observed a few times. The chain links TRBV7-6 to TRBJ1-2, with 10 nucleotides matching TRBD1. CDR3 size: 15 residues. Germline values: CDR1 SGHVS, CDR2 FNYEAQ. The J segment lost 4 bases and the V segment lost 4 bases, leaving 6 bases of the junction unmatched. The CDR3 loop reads CASSSGTGDFYGYTF. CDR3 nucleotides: TGTGCCAGCAGCTCCGGGACAGGGGACTTCTATGGCTACACCTTC. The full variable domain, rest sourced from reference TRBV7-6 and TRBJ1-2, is GAGVSQSPRYKVTKRGQDVALRCDPISGHVSLYWYRQALGQGPEFLTYFNYEAQQDKSGLPNDRFSAERPEGSISTLTIQRTEQRDSAMYRCASSSGTGDFYGYTFGSGTRLTVV.

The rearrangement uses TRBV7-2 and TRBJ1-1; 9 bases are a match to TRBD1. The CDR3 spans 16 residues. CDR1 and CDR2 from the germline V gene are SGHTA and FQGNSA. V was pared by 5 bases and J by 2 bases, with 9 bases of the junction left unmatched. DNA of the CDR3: TGTGCCAGCAGCGCCAGATGGGACAGGGTAAACACTGAAGCTTTCTTT. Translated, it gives CASSARWDRVNTEAFF.